What follows are 19 T cell receptor beta chains derived from one specimen sequenced in a study of blood T cell dynamics during melanoma immunotherapy (dated by TCRdb to 2019 to 2021). Library prep was done by the immunoSEQ multiplex PCR assay. The source is immuneACCESS, and TCRdb retained only in-frame sequences with V and J called. Part of the clones is not carried over; for the studies checked, unresolved V genes explain less than half of this, and the remainder is unexplained. Across this sample there are thousands of clones, with over 75% seen only once. The ten most abundant clones make up roughly 1% of the sample. This specimen's time point label, interpreted: week 3, after first cycle of checkpoint inhibitor. This specimen was blood, taken from a patient treated with checkpoint blockade. The receptor set was obtained from a human donor with melanoma.

The gene calls are TRBV4-2 and TRBJ1-2; TRBD1 might be the D (5 bases). This CDR3 has 13 residues. CDR1 is LGHNA, CDR2 YNFKEQ, per germline. V gave up 4 bases and J gave up 10 bases, with 16 bases separating them. CDR3 coding DNA: TGTGCCAGCAGCCGGGACGACAGCGGATTCTACACCTTC. Its translation is CASSRDDSGFYTF.

This rearrangement joins TRBV4-2 to TRBJ1-4; 8 bases line up with TRBD1. V dropped 1 base and J dropped 3; count of bases not matched to a gene: 10. Looked up from germline, CDR1 is LGHNA and CDR2 is YNFKEQ. CDR3 length: 18 residues. The CDR3 protein is CASSQALSDRAPNEKLFF. The DNA of the CDR3 is TGTGCCAGCAGCCAAGCACTCTCGGACAGGGCCCCTAATGAAAAACTGTTTTTT.

The gene calls are TRBV6-1 and TRBJ1-5; no definite D call. The V end lost 0 bases, the J end lost 6 bases, and 12 bases lay between the germline ends. Germline-derived CDR1 and CDR2 are MNHNS and SASEGT. The CDR3 spans 15 residues. The DNA of the CDR3 is TGTGCCAGCAGTGAAGCAACTAACCGGGGTCAGCCCCAGCATTTT. This codes for CASSEATNRGQPQHF.

The V and J genes are TRBV4-2 and TRBJ2-2, with 7 bases aligning to TRBD2. There are 17 residues in the CDR3. Unmatched junction bases numbered 9, after V lost 0 bases and J lost 5 bases. Germline loops: CDR1 LGHNA, CDR2 YNFKEQ. The CDR3 DNA reads TGTGCCAGCAGCCAAGAGGCCCCAGCGGGGATAACCGGGGAGCTGTTTTTT. Its protein is CASSQEAPAGITGELFF.

Worth noting for this clone: At one end the junction does not follow the germline gene, possibly because of a read error. V and J are TRBV6-6 and TRBJ2-7; D is perhaps TRBD1 or TRBD2 (6 bases each). Germline V gene data show CDR1 as MNHNY and CDR2 as SVGAGI (reference sequence). The CDR3 loop spans 15 amino acids. Here the CDR3 reads CASSTRLGGVPLLGF. The CDR3 nucleotides are TGTGCCAGTAGCACTAGGCTCGGGGGCGTTCCCCTATTGGGCTTC.

The V call is TRBV7-2, the J call TRBJ1-2; 11 bases agree with TRBD1. The V gene end was trimmed by 3 bases and the J gene end by 3 bases; junction bases not matched to a gene: 9. Looked up from germline, CDR1 is SGHTA and CDR2 is FQGNSA. This CDR3 comprises 17 residues. The CDR3 sequence is CASSFRTGGDIDYGYTF. Written as DNA, the CDR3 is TGTGCCAGCAGCTTTAGGACAGGGGGCGATATTGACTATGGCTACACCTTC.

This clone turned up a few times. V and J are TRBV6-1 and TRBJ1-4; a weak D match, TRBD1 (5 bases). Trimming stripped 4 bases from V and 8 bases from J, with 11 bases between. CDR1 and CDR2 from the germline V gene are MNHNS and SASEGT. The CDR3 runs to 13 residues. CDR3 DNA: TGTGCCAGCAGTGGGCAGGAGGGGGAAAAACTGTTTTTT. Residues: CASSGQEGEKLFF.

This sequence joins TRBV5-1 and TRBJ2-1; D ambiguous. Between the trimmed V and J ends, which lost 0 bases and 8 bases, there was a span of 15 bases. The germline V gene has CDR1 SGHRS and CDR2 YFSETQ. The CDR3 sequence is 15 residues long. CDR3 nucleotides: TGCGCCAGCAGCTTGGCCCGGCCTGAGGTCGATGAGCAGTTCTTC. Amino acids: CASSLARPEVDEQFF. The full variable domain, completed using reference TRBV5-1 and TRBJ2-1, is KAGVTQTPRYLIKTRGQQVTLSCSPISGHRSVSWYQQTPGQGLQFLFEYFSETQRNKGNFPGRFSGRQFSNSRSEMNVSTLELGDSALYLCASSLARPEVDEQFFGPGTRLTVL.

The chain couples TRBV21-1 to TRBJ2-1; the D segment call TRBD2 is taken from the table without a DNA check. TRBV21-1 is termed a pseudogene. The CDR3 is 16 residues long. The CDR3 DNA reads TGTGCCAGCAGCAAAGTTCGGACTAGCGAAGACAATGAGCAGTTCTTC. It specifies CASSKVRTSEDNEQFF.

Only one count was recorded for this clone. The chain combines TRBV6-6 with TRBJ2-3; D possibly matches TRBD1 or TRBD2 (6 bases each). Germline CDR1 reads MNHNY; CDR2 reads SVGAGI (reference sequence). The CDR3 has 16 amino acids. With 8 bases removed from V and 4 bases from J, the gap between germline ends came to 22 bases. The CDR3 DNA reads TGTGCCAGCCGCTCTCGGGCGGGACGGGGGCCAGATACGCAGTATTTT. As protein: CASRSRAGRGPDTQYF.

The chain joins TRBV5-6 to TRBJ1-3; unclear D gene. This CDR3 comprises 14 residues. Between the trimmed V and J ends, which lost 0 bases and 0 bases, there was a span of 4 bases. Germline V gives CDR1 SGHDT, CDR2 YYEEEE. This CDR3 is CASSLAPSGNTIYF. The CDR3 bases are TGTGCCAGCAGCTTGGCACCCTCTGGAAACACCATATATTTT.

The rearrangement joins TRBV6-4 to TRBJ2-3, with 8 bases that match TRBD2. Germline assignment: CDR1 MRHNA and CDR2 SNTAGT. The CDR3 totals 14 residues. The V gene end was trimmed by 0 bases and the J gene end by 4 bases; junction bases not matched to a gene: 0. The CDR3 nucleotides read TGTGCCAGCAGTGACTCAGCGGGGGCAGATACGCAGTATTTT. Residues: CASSDSAGADTQYF.

V and J are TRBV6-5 and TRBJ2-7; 9 bases match TRBD2. After removal of 10 bases from V and 6 bases from J, the junction contained 16 bases not matched to a gene. Germline values: CDR1 MNHEY, CDR2 SVGAGI. The CDR3 totals 15 residues. As DNA, the CDR3 is TGTGCCACACGAAAGACGGGACTAGCAGTCTTCGAGCAGTACTTC. This encodes CATRKTGLAVFEQYF.

The chain joins TRBV19 to TRBJ2-7; 7 positions match TRBD1. The CDR3 contains 15 residues. CDR1 and CDR2 (germline): LNHDA, SQIVND (reference sequence). The V gene end was trimmed by 5 bases and the J gene end by 4 bases; junction bases not matched to a gene: 11. The CDR3 sequence is CASSPMGTDFYEQYF. DNA of the CDR3: TGTGCCAGTAGTCCCATGGGGACAGATTTTTACGAGCAGTACTTC.

The sample holds a few counts of this clone. The chain has TRBV30 and TRBJ1-5; D remains ambiguous. Trimming took 1 base from V and 1 from J, leaving 5 bases between them. The V gene's germline CDR1 is GTSNPN and CDR2 SVGIG (reference sequence). There are 13 residues in the CDR3. The CDR3 spells CAWSGQSNQPQHF. CDR3 in DNA: TGTGCCTGGAGTGGCCAGAGCAATCAGCCCCAGCATTTT.

This chain joins TRBV5-1 and TRBJ2-2; tentative D call: TRBD1 (6 bases). Trimming removed 4 bases from V and 5 bases from J, with 12 bases in between. Germline loops: CDR1 SGHRS, CDR2 YFSETQ. The CDR3 contains 14 residues. The CDR3 coding sequence is TGCGCCAGCAGCCCCTCCAGGGGTACCGGGGAGCTGTTTTTT. Residues: CASSPSRGTGELFF.

The V gene is TRBV9, the J gene TRBJ2-7; perhaps TRBD2 as D (7 bases). V was pared by 7 bases and J by 4 bases, with 18 bases between. The CDR3 consists of 14 residues. Germline CDR1 and CDR2: SGDLS and YYNGEE. This CDR3 is CASSRGGDRYEQYF. Here the CDR3 DNA reads TGTGCCAGCTCACGAGGGGGGGACCGGTACGAGCAGTACTTC.

CDR3 in DNA: TGTGCCAGCAGTGAAAAGGTCACCGGGGAGCTGTTTTTT. The encoded protein is CASSEKVTGELFF. J is TRBJ2-2 and V is TRBV6-1; D is unresolved. CDR3 size: 13 residues. Per germline, CDR1 MNHNS and CDR2 SASEGT. Between the trimmed V and J ends, which lost 2 bases and 4 bases, there was a span of 5 bases.

This chain links TRBV5-4 with TRBJ1-2; no definite D call. The CDR3 runs to 15 residues. Trimming pared 3 bases from V and 2 bases from J, leaving 14 bases between. Germline loops: CDR1 SGHNT, CDR2 YYREEE (reference sequence). The CDR3 DNA is TGTGCCAGCAGCTCGTATCTGGGGTCGAACTATGGCTACACCTTC. Amino acid sequence: CASSSYLGSNYGYTF.